The clone carrying this T cell receptor (beta chain) has at least ten counts. Antigen unknown. HTBI primers from iRepertoire and Arm-PCR of CDR3 regions yielded the TCR beta libraries. Each CDR3 protein is one row after TCRdb ran MiXCR on the multiplex PCR reads. The sample has roughly 360,000 distinct CDR3 sequences; roughly 20% are singletons. Time point indicated: persistent/refractory GD, antithyroid drugs over 5 years with positive TRAb. RNA extracted from PBMCs served as the sequencing template. Clinicians diagnosed Graves' disease using American Thyroid Association guidelines. Patients came through an endocrinology department, and that department was in Xi'an, China. The data derive from a study of regulatory T cells in long-lasting Graves disease. CDR1 is SNHLY and CDR2 is FYNNEI in the germline V gene. The CDR3 runs 16 residues. Trimming cost V 8 bases and J 0 bases; bases outside gene matches: 13.

Study observations and caveats: Patients with persistent Graves' had lower TCR diversity than newly diagnosed patients.

The sample was peripheral blood mononuclear cells (PBMCs), taken when the disease was refractory, from a patient treated with antithyroid drugs. The source of this sequence is a woman aged 40 to 50 with Graves disease. The rearrangement joins TRBV2 to TRBJ2-7; TRBD1 matches 7 bases. The CDR3 region has the DNA TGTGCCAGCCACGACAGGGTATTGATTCCCTCCTACGAGCAGTACTTC. Amino acid sequence: CASHDRVLIPSYEQYF.